The 17 T cell receptor beta chains listed next were all sequenced from one sample in a study of T cells in women clearing cervical HPV infection. The table came from immunoSEQ multiplex PCR; TCRdb's copy has only in-frame clones and leaves some out. Its clone listing holds 30,000 to 45,000 clones. Material: blood buffy coat. The receptors shown here come from a woman between 18 and 70 years old with a cervical HPV16 infection that either progressed to CIN3+ or cleared (not recorded which).

For this clone: The read comes to an end 3 residues before the CDR3 does, leaving the germline J gene to fill in the end. The rearrangement joins TRBV7-6 to TRBJ2-3; unclear D gene. V was pared by 1 base and J by 2 bases, with 4 bases between. The CDR3 totals 13 residues. Germline values: CDR1 SGHVS, CDR2 FNYEAQ. CDR3 DNA, as far as it was read: TGTGCCAGCAGCTTAGTGTACACAGATACG. Amino acid sequence: CASSLVYTDT. The entire CDR3 sequence reads CASSLVYTDTQYF.

A word on this clone: The CDR3 end is not reached by the read, which stops 3 residues before it; the germline J gene fills it in. The rearrangement uses TRBV6-1 and TRBJ1-1; 7 nucleotides line up with TRBD1. With V trimmed by 3 bases and J by 5 bases, 6 bases remained unmatched. CDR1 is MNHNS, CDR2 SASEGT, per germline. This CDR3 is built from 14 residues. The part of the CDR3 DNA that was read is TGTGCCAGCAGTGATCCACCAGGGGGGACTGAA. Protein: CASSDPPGGTE. The whole CDR3 region reads CASSDPPGGTEAFF.

Of note for this clone: The DNA ends 3 residues before the CDR3 does, and the rest of the CDR3 is filled in from the germline J gene. The chain joins TRBV7-2 to TRBJ2-3; 12 nucleotides match TRBD2. The CDR3 runs 15 residues. Germline CDR1 and CDR2: SGHTA and FQGNSA. CDR3 sequence: CASRPSGGAQETQYF. CDR3 DNA, as far as it was read: TGTGCCAGCAGACCTAGCGGGGGGGCACAAGAGACG. The entire variable domain, with the rest obtained from reference TRBV7-2 and TRBJ2-3, is as follows: GAGVSQSPSNKVTEKGKDVELRCDPISGHTALYWYRQSLGQGLEFLIYFQGNSAPDKSGLPSDRFSAERTGGSVSTLTIQRTQQEDSAVYLCASRPSGGAQETQYFGPGTRLTVL.

Turning to this clone: The missing CDR3 end, 3 residues past where the read stops, is filled in from the germline J gene. The rearrangement links TRBV2 to TRBJ1-1; 7 bases map to TRBD1. In germline, CDR1 is SNHLY, CDR2 FYNNEI. Unmatched junction bases numbered 9, after V lost 6 bases and J lost 5 bases. The CDR3 sequence is 14 residues long. The sequenced CDR3 bases are TGTGCCAGCAGCCGACTGACAGGGAGGACTGAA. Residues: CASSRLTGRTE. The entire CDR3 protein reads CASSRLTGRTEAFF.

This clone ranks as medium-sized in terms of frequency. The CDR3 goes on 3 residues after the read ends, and that part is filled in from the germline J gene. V and J are TRBV19 and TRBJ1-4; 10 bases map to TRBD1. V trimming: 3 bases; J trimming: 3 bases; junction bases outside the gene matches: 1. The germline gives CDR1 LNHDA, CDR2 SQIVND (reference sequence). The CDR3 consists of 15 residues. The CDR3 here is CASSMTGGSNEKLFF. The sequenced CDR3 bases are TGTGCCAGTAGTATGACAGGGGGCTCTAATGAAAAA.

As to this clone: With the read ending 3 residues before the CDR3 end, the germline J gene is used to fill in that end. The gene calls are TRBV6-4 and TRBJ1-5; maybe TRBD1 (6 bases). V was shortened by 7 bases and J by 0 bases, with 13 bases between the two germline ends. Germline V gene lookup returns CDR1 MRHNA and CDR2 SNTAGT. This CDR3 region has 15 residues. The sequenced CDR3 bases are TGTGCCAGCATTTTAGGACAGAATAGCAATCAGCCC. As protein: CASILGQNSNQP. In full, the CDR3 is CASILGQNSNQPQHF.

With respect to this clone: The sequence runs out 3 residues before the end of the CDR3; the remainder is reconstructed from the germline J gene. The chain is built from TRBV19 and TRBJ2-3; D is unclear. The CDR3 totals 13 residues. CDR1 LNHDA and CDR2 SQIVND come from the germline V gene (reference sequence). Between the trimmed V and J ends, which lost 4 bases and 3 bases, there was a span of 8 bases. The covered CDR3 bases are TGTGCCAGTAGTACCGTGGCAACAGATACG. It codes for CASSTVATDT. The whole CDR3 sequence reads CASSTVATDTQYF.

Partial CDR3 DNA: TGTGCCACCAGCAAGGACAGCAACAATCAGCCC. Translation gives CATSKDSNNQP. In full, the CDR3 reads CATSKDSNNQPQHF. The V and J genes are TRBV15 and TRBJ1-5, with a tentative D call TRBD1 (6 bases). The read halts 3 residues ahead of the CDR3 end, with the missing end drawn from the germline J gene. This CDR3 region has 14 residues. V was clipped by 4 bases and J by 3 bases, with 10 bases between them. Per germline, CDR1 LNHNV and CDR2 YYDKDF (reference sequence).

As regards this clone: The read terminates 3 residues before the CDR3 end, so the remaining end is supplied by the germline J gene. The chain employs TRBV11-3 and TRBJ2-3; D possibly corresponds to TRBD1 (5 bases). V lost 5 bases to trimming and J lost 1 base, with 10 bases between them. The CDR3 covers 14 residues. Germline V gives CDR1 SGHNT, CDR2 YENEEA. The CDR3 loop reads CASSDPTGTDTQYF. The sequenced CDR3 bases are TGTGCCAGCAGCGACCCGACAGGCACAGATACG.

With regard to this clone: The CDR3 goes on 3 residues after the read ends, and that part is filled in from the germline J gene. The chain recombines TRBV19 with TRBJ2-3; weak D call: TRBD2 (6 bases). CDR1 and CDR2 (germline): LNHDA, SQIVND (reference sequence). V gave up 6 bases and J gave up 2 bases, with 15 bases separating them. The CDR3 extends over 15 amino acids. The part of the CDR3 DNA that was read is TGTGCCAGTAGCTACGGACTACAAAACACAGATACG. Amino acids: CASSYGLQNTDT. In full, the CDR3 reads CASSYGLQNTDTQYF.

Details on this clone: The CDR3 goes on 3 residues after the read ends, and that part is filled in from the germline J gene. V gene TRBV7-9 combines with J gene TRBJ1-1; D is possibly TRBD1 (6 bases). Germline CDR1 reads SEHNR; CDR2 reads FQNEAQ (reference sequence). This CDR3 spans 13 amino acids. Trimming stripped 6 bases from V and 7 bases from J, with 15 bases between. This CDR3 reads CASRIGGANEAFF. The sequenced CDR3 bases are TGTGCCAGCAGGATAGGGGGGGCAAATGAA.

Comment on this clone: The DNA ends 3 residues before the CDR3 does, and the rest of the CDR3 is filled in from the germline J gene. Other DNA sequences in the sample encode the same CDR3. The chain combines TRBV19 with TRBJ1-3, with 12 bases aligning to TRBD1. CDR1 is LNHDA, CDR2 SQIVND, per germline (reference sequence). V dropped 8 bases and J dropped 2; count of bases not matched to a gene: 7. The CDR3 has 16 amino acids. The sequenced part of the CDR3 DNA is TGTGCCAGTCGGGGGCGGGACAGGGGGCCTGGAAACACC. This gives the protein CASRGRDRGPGNT. The whole CDR3 sequence is CASRGRDRGPGNTIYF. The variable domain in full, with the rest retrieved from reference TRBV19 and TRBJ1-3, is DGGITQSPKYLFRKEGQNVTLSCEQNLNHDAMYWYRQDPGQGLRLIYYSQIVNDFQKGDIAEGYSVSREKKESFPLTVTSAQKNPTAFYLCASRGRDRGPGNTIYFGEGSWLTVV.

The part of the CDR3 DNA that was read is TGCAGTGCTAGAGATTTGGCGACAGGGGCGAACGAG. Amino acids: CSARDLATGANE. The whole CDR3 is CSARDLATGANEQYF. The rearrangement joins TRBV20-1 to TRBJ2-7; 8 nucleotides line up with TRBD1. The read gets to within 3 residues of the CDR3 end, and the germline J gene fills in the rest. From germline, CDR1 is DFQATT and CDR2 SNEGSKA (reference sequence). The CDR3 runs to 15 residues. The J segment lost 5 bases and the V segment lost 0 bases, leaving 9 bases of the junction unmatched.

Notes on this clone: The CDR3 extends 3 residues past the end of the read, so its final part is completed from the germline J gene. The identical CDR3 is also encoded by other nucleotide sequences in the sample. The gene calls are TRBV20-1 and TRBJ1-3; tentatively, D is TRBD1 (6 bases). With 0 bases removed from V and 9 bases from J, the gap between germline ends came to 15 bases. Germline V CDR1 and CDR2: DFQATT, SNEGSKA (reference sequence). The CDR3 is 14 amino acids. The chain's CDR3 is CSAREGTQQGTIYF. CDR3 DNA (partial): TGCAGTGCTAGAGAAGGGACACAGCAGGGCACC.

Of note for this clone: The read terminates 3 residues ahead of where the CDR3 ends, so the germline J gene completes it. The V gene is TRBV7-2, the J gene TRBJ2-1; 7 bases agree with TRBD1. The CDR3 has 15 residues. CDR1 SGHTA and CDR2 FQGNSA come from the germline V gene. J was trimmed by 3 bases and V by 7 bases; bases with no gene match: 9. The CDR3 region is CASTKSGTVYNEQFF. Partial CDR3 DNA: TGTGCCAGCACCAAATCCGGGACAGTCTACAATGAG. Supplemented by reference TRBV7-2 and TRBJ2-1, the full variable domain reads GAGVSQSPSNKVTEKGKDVELRCDPISGHTALYWYRQSLGQGLEFLIYFQGNSAPDKSGLPSDRFSAERTGGSVSTLTIQRTQQEDSAVYLCASTKSGTVYNEQFFGPGTRLTVL.

Remarks on this clone: With the read ending 3 residues before the CDR3 end, the germline J gene is used to fill in that end. The chain links TRBV6-1 to TRBJ1-1; D gene uncertain. Germline CDR1 reads MNHNS; CDR2 reads SASEGT. The CDR3 loop spans 10 amino acids. V was cut by 4 bases and J by 6 bases, with 3 bases left in between. The DNA read from the CDR3 is TGTGCCAGCAGTGTAGCTGAA. Translated: CASSVAE. From start to end, the CDR3 is CASSVAEAFF.

As for this clone: The DNA ends 3 residues before the CDR3 does, and the rest of the CDR3 is filled in from the germline J gene. V is TRBV30 and J is TRBJ1-5; D may be TRBD1 (5 bases). The CDR3 extends over 15 amino acids. V shed 2 bases and J shed 1 base, with 12 bases lying between them. In germline, CDR1 is GTSNPN, CDR2 SVGIG (reference sequence). The DNA read from the CDR3 is TGTGCCTGGAGTCCTTTTTCAGGGAGCAATCAGCCC. Residues: CAWSPFSGSNQP. In full, the CDR3 reads CAWSPFSGSNQPQHF.